Following are 9 T cell receptor beta chains from one sample sequenced in a study of blood T cells in healthy people across ages. Sample-barcoded 5' priming and a J-beta primer mix drove a second PCR of 7 to 11 cycles. TCRdb recomputed calls from the 5' RACE reads with MiXCR, one row per CDR3 protein. The sample consists of under 2,000,000 distinct CDR3 sequences, roughly 52% of them appearing once. The specimen sequenced was blood. Receptor source: a woman aged 40-49 years in good health.

The rearrangement joins TRBV28 to TRBJ1-4, with 8 positions matching TRBD1. The CDR3 contains 15 residues. Unmatched junction bases numbered 5, after V lost 3 bases and J lost 5 bases. In germline, CDR1 is MDHEN, CDR2 SYDVKM. CDR3 protein: CASSFPGGMNEKLFF. As DNA, the CDR3 is TGTGCCAGCAGTTTCCCAGGGGGCATGAATGAAAAACTGTTTTTT.

For this clonotype: Compared with germline, one end of the junction differs, possibly owing to a read error. V is TRBV7-2 and J is TRBJ2-3, with 10 bases matching TRBD2. The germline gives CDR1 SGHTA, CDR2 FQGNSA. The CDR3 runs to 15 residues. The CDR3 DNA is TGTGCCAGCAGCATAGCGGGGGGAGGCACAGATACGCAGTATTTT. This sequence encodes CASSIAGGGTDTQYF.

J is TRBJ2-3 and V is TRBV28; 7 bases map to TRBD1. This CDR3 is built from 12 residues. J lost 10 bases, V lost 9 bases, and 10 bases had no gene match. Germline V lookup: CDR1 MDHEN, CDR2 SYDVKM. The CDR3: CASRTTGDPQYF. In nucleotides, the CDR3 is TGTGCCAGTCGCACCACAGGGGATCCGCAGTATTTT.

With respect to this clonotype: A much bigger clone sits one base away, suggesting this may be a read error. The V and J genes are TRBV5-5 and TRBJ1-2; no reliable D call. Per germline, CDR1 SGHKS and CDR2 YYEKEE (reference sequence). This CDR3 has 11 residues. This CDR3 is CAGSFDYGYTF. The CDR3 DNA follows: TGTGCCGGCAGCTTTGACTATGGCTACACCTTC. The complete variable domain, with remaining parts taken from reference TRBV5-5 and TRBJ1-2, reads DAGVTQSPTHLIKTRGQQVTLRCSPISGHKSVSWYQQVLGQGPQFIFQYYEKEERGRGNFPDRFSARQFPNYSSELNVNALLLGDSALYLCAGSFDYGYTFGSGTRLTVV.

The gene calls are TRBV6-2 or TRBV6-3 and TRBJ2-1; 12 nucleotides align to TRBD2. There are 18 residues in the CDR3. Germline-derived CDR1 and CDR2 are MNHEY and SVGEGT. After removal of 0 bases from V and 2 bases from J, the junction contained 5 bases not matched to a gene. The CDR3 DNA follows: TGTGCCAGCAGTTACTCGATGTCTAGCGGGGGGGCCTACAATGAGCAGTTCTTC. It translates to CASSYSMSSGGAYNEQFF.

The chain links TRBV20-1 to TRBJ2-1, with 12 bases matching TRBD1. Germline V gene sequence: CDR1 DFQATT, CDR2 SNEGSKA (reference sequence). The ends lost 6 bases at V and 7 bases at J; junction bases unmatched: 4. This CDR3 has 13 residues. The CDR3 DNA is TGCAGTGCCCCGGGACAGGGGGCAAATGAGCAGTTCTTC. Its translation: CSAPGQGANEQFF.

The sample holds one count of this clonotype. A much more abundant neighbour one base away suggests this may be a read error. The chain combines TRBV20-1 with TRBJ2-7, with D maybe TRBD1 (6 bases). The CDR3 covers 13 residues. Germline CDR1 reads DFQATT; CDR2 reads SNEGSKA (reference sequence). CDR3 nucleotides: TGCAGTGCGCTAGGGGCAGGGGCTTACGGGCAGTACTTC. This translates into CSALGAGAYGQYF.

The V gene is TRBV7-2, the J gene TRBJ2-4; TRBD1 agrees at 9 bases. Germline values: CDR1 SGHTA, CDR2 FQGNSA. J lost 6 bases, V lost 2 bases, and 11 bases had no gene match. The CDR3 consists of 17 residues. CDR3 in DNA: TGTGCCAGCAGCTTATTCTCTACAGGGGGCGCCTCAAACATTCAGTACTTC. Amino acid sequence: CASSLFSTGGASNIQYF.

This clonotype has a handful of counts. The chain couples TRBV6-6 to TRBJ2-1, with D tentatively TRBD2 (6 bases). V shed 2 bases and J shed 5 bases, with 13 bases lying between them. CDR1 is MNHNY, CDR2 SVGAGI, per germline (reference sequence). The CDR3 spans 15 residues. The CDR3 nucleotides are TGTGCCAGCAGTTACGGGGGGACGGGGGACAATGAGCAGTTCTTC. Its translation is CASSYGGTGDNEQFF.